This T cell receptor (beta chain) was sequenced for a study of early T cells in non-severe SARS-CoV-2 infection (dated by TCRdb to about 2021). As for the study more broadly: Because TCR sequencing relied on bulk RNA taken from unsorted whole blood, pairing of alpha and beta chains was not possible.

A case-control design nested within a healthcare worker cohort in London, UK, was used, with weekly nasopharyngeal swab PCR tests and blood sampling performed. Between 23 and 31 March 2020, the week of the UK lockdown, healthcare workers were enrolled and then followed up weekly for as long as 16 weeks. This clonotype was seen many times. There is no known antigen for this receptor. Base-call qualities are not available, and no considerably larger clone is one nucleotide away. The CDR3 runs 13 amino acids, cysteine and phenylalanine included. Only the CDR3 portion is preserved as DNA: 39 bases, with reading frame beginning at the first base. Sequences MNHEY (CDR1) and SMNVEV (CDR2) are obtained from the germline V gene (reference sequence). V is shortened by 4 bases, J by 7 bases, and the region joining them spans 13 bases. What the study reported, not specific to this receptor: VDJdb matching was skewed toward anti-spike CD8 responses and likely underestimated virus-specific expansions, missing private and CD4 specificities.

Libraries were built with 5' RACE. Sequencing used a NextSeq 500. To correct for sequencing error and PCR bias, the TCR library protocol tagged individual cDNA molecules with unique molecular identifiers. Both TCR alpha and beta chains were sequenced, and tight co-correlation was observed between alpha and beta sequence abundances in each sample. In the source study's methods: V gene, J gene and CDR3 annotation of TCR sequences was performed with Decombinator V4. Expanded TCRs were defined as changing significantly between any two time points under a Poisson model with p below 0.0001. TCR abundances were normalised to the total number of TCRs sequenced per sample and were expressed as counts per million. MAIT TCRs were defined by TRAV1-2 paired with TRAJ12, TRAJ20 or TRAJ33, and iNKT TCRs by TRAV10 paired with TRAJ18. VDJdb, accessed 1 November 2021, was searched for CMV, EBV and SARS-CoV-2 annotated TCRs, excluding TCRs annotated for multiple antigens. TCRdb reran the public reads through fastp at Q25 and MiXCR, keeping productive beta chains. A single entry per CDR3 protein holds the most common genes and DNA from its merged rows. These V and J calls derive from TCRdb rather than the authors' analysis. The sample contains some 80,000 distinct CDR3 sequences, approximately 13% of them found a single time. The top ten hold under 1.5% of the sample.

This sequence originates from an adult who was a healthcare worker with PCR-confirmed SARS-CoV-2 infection or an uninfected control (not recorded which). In this chain, TRBV27 is recombined with TRBJ1-1, with TRBD1 perhaps the D gene, on 6 matching bases. Sequenced material: whole blood. The nucleotide sequence is given as TGTGCCAGCAGTTATTACAGGGCAGGTGAAGCTTTCTTT. This translates into CASSYYRAGEAFF.